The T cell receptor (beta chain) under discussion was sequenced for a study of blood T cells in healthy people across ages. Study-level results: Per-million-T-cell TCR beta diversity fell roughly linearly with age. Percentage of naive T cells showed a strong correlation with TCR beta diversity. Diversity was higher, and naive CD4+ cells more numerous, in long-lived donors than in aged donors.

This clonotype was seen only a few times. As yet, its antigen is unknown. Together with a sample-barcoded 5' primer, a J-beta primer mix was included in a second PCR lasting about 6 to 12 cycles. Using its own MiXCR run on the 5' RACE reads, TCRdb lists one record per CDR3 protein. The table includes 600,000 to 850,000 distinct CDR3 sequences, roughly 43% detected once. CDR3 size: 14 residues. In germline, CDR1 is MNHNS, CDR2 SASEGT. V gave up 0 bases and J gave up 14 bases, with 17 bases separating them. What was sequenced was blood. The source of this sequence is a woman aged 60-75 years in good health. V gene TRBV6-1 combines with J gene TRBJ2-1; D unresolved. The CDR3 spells CASSEAISRQPEFF. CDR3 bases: TGTGCCAGCAGTGAAGCCATATCGAGGCAGCCAGAGTTCTTC.